This entry lists 25 T cell receptor beta chains sequenced from one sample in a study of T cell responses to AZD1222 COVID-19 vaccine. Clones were sequenced by immunoSEQ multiplex PCR, and TCRdb holds only the in-frame ones, with some missing. This sample has about 170,000 clones, with roughly 92% found just once. Sample: peripheral blood, taken on day 0 of AZD1222 vaccination. The receptors here all came from an adult in good health.

This clone was observed a single time. The rearrangement joins TRBV4-3 to TRBJ1-6; no reliable D call. Germline V lookup: CDR1 LGHNA, CDR2 YSLEER. The CDR3 contains 15 residues. The V end was cut by 5 bases, the J end by 0 bases, with 8 bases between. CDR3 amino acids: CASSILASYNSPLHF. CDR3 in DNA: TGCGCCAGCAGCATACTAGCCTCCTATAATTCACCCCTCCACTTT.

V and J are TRBV5-5 and TRBJ1-3; no clear D. Germline V gene lookup returns CDR1 SGHKS and CDR2 YYEKEE (reference sequence). V lost 1 base to trimming and J lost 0 bases, with 11 bases between them. The CDR3 is made up of 16 amino acids. The CDR3: CASSLSPDFSGNTIYF. DNA for the CDR3: TGTGCCAGCAGCTTGTCTCCAGACTTCTCTGGAAACACCATATATTTT.

The CDR3 loop reads CASSLAITPGTNSNQPQHF. The CDR3 DNA reads TGTGCCAGCAGCTTGGCCATAACCCCCGGGACAAATAGCAATCAGCCCCAGCATTTT. The chain has TRBV5-8 and TRBJ1-5, with D possibly matching TRBD1 (6 bases). The V end was cut by 0 bases, the J end by 0 bases, with 19 bases between. The CDR3 length is 19 residues. Germline V gives CDR1 SGHTS, CDR2 YDEGEE.

V usage is TRBV21-1 and J usage is TRBJ1-5; TRBD1, as called in the table, went unchecked against the DNA. TRBV21-1 is recorded as a pseudogene. The CDR3 runs to 17 residues. The CDR3 region has the DNA TGTGCCAGCAGCGCCCGGACGGACAGGGGACCCAATCAGCCCCAGCATTTT. Encoded protein: CASSARTDRGPNQPQHF.

The rearrangement links TRBV11-1 to TRBJ2-5, with D perhaps matching TRBD1 or TRBD2 (6 bases each). Between the trimmed V and J ends, which lost 1 base and 1 base, there was a span of 13 bases. Germline loops: CDR1 SGHAT, CDR2 FQDESV (reference sequence). CDR3 size: 16 residues. CDR3 nucleotides: TGTGCCAGCAGCTTAGGGGGGGCGGGCTTCCAAGAGACCCAGTACTTC. Translation gives CASSLGGAGFQETQYF.

This clone has just one count. Here the CDR3 reads CASSLEPARRTDTQYF. CDR3 coding DNA: TGCGCCAGCAGCTTGGAGCCAGCCCGGCGGACAGATACGCAGTATTTT. V usage is TRBV5-1 and J usage is TRBJ2-3; D ambiguous. The CDR3 sequence is 16 residues long. Germline values: CDR1 SGHRS, CDR2 YFSETQ. Trimming removed 0 bases at V and 3 bases at J, with 14 bases between.

V usage is TRBV11-2 and J usage is TRBJ1-2, with unresolved D. CDR3 size: 14 residues. The V gene lost 6 bases and the J gene lost 0 bases, with 11 bases spanning the gap. Per germline, CDR1 SGHAT and CDR2 FQNNGV. The CDR3 is CASRRGNPNYGYTF. In nucleotides, the CDR3 is TGTGCCAGCAGAAGAGGGAATCCTAACTATGGCTACACCTTC.

The J gene is TRBJ2-3, the V gene TRBV4-2, with TRBD2 matching 7 bases. This CDR3 comprises 15 residues. Germline trimming cut 4 bases from V and 4 bases from J; bases unmatched to any gene: 8. Per germline, CDR1 LGHNA and CDR2 YNFKEQ. The CDR3 sequence: CASSPGTKVPDTQYF. DNA of the CDR3: TGTGCCAGCAGCCCCGGGACTAAAGTCCCAGATACGCAGTATTTT.

The chain joins TRBV15 to TRBJ2-4, with a tentative D call TRBD1 (5 bases). Germline CDR1 and CDR2: LNHNV and YYDKDF (reference sequence). CDR3 size: 14 residues. V was cut by 5 bases and J by 2 bases, with 10 bases left in between. DNA of the CDR3: TGTGCCACCAGCCCCAGGGTAACCAAAAACATTCAGTACTTC. Residues: CATSPRVTKNIQYF.

The chain links TRBV3-1 (or the pseudogene TRBV3-2) to TRBJ1-1; 8 bases line up with TRBD1. This CDR3 spans 15 amino acids. V lost 5 bases, J lost 5 bases, and 10 bases stayed unmatched. Germline CDR1 is LGHDT and CDR2 is YNNKEL (reference sequence). In nucleotides, the CDR3 is TGTGCCAGCAGCGGCACGACAGGGGAGGGTACTGAAGCTTTCTTT. It translates to CASSGTTGEGTEAFF.

J is TRBJ1-6 and V is TRBV3-1 (or the pseudogene TRBV3-2); D gene uncertain. Germline V gives CDR1 LGHDT, CDR2 YNNKEL (reference sequence). The V gene lost 2 bases and the J gene lost 6 bases, with 8 bases spanning the gap. The CDR3 has 14 amino acids. The CDR3: CASSQREANSPLHF. The CDR3 DNA reads as TGTGCCAGCAGCCAAAGGGAGGCTAATTCACCCCTCCACTTT.

The rearrangement joins TRBV7-3 to TRBJ1-5; D is unclear. Deletions cut 1 base from V and 4 bases from J, with 23 bases between. The germline V gene encodes CDR1 SGHTA and CDR2 FQGTGA. This CDR3 is 19 amino acids long. Here the CDR3 reads CASSLNLPARLAMNQPQHF. As DNA, the CDR3 is TGTGCCAGCAGCTTAAACCTCCCGGCACGCCTGGCGATGAATCAGCCCCAGCATTTT.

The chain has TRBV4-3 and TRBJ1-1; D remains unclear. Germline V gene data show CDR1 as LGHNA and CDR2 as YSLEER. V shed 1 base and J shed 11 bases, with 17 bases lying between them. The CDR3 loop spans 14 amino acids. CDR3 sequence (DNA): TGCGCCAGCAGCCAAGGAGCCGAAACTAGACCGGCTTTCTTT. Translating gives CASSQGAETRPAFF.

V is TRBV3-1 (or the pseudogene TRBV3-2) and J is TRBJ2-1; D is unclear. This CDR3 is built from 15 residues. V gave up 2 bases and J gave up 2 bases, with 10 bases separating them. CDR1 and CDR2 (germline): LGHDT, YNNKEL (reference sequence). CDR3 amino acids: CASSQSIKPYNEQFF. The CDR3 bases are TGTGCCAGCAGCCAAAGCATAAAGCCCTACAATGAGCAGTTCTTC.

The rearrangement links TRBV5-4 to TRBJ2-5; 12 bases align to TRBD1. V shed 4 bases, J shed 4 bases, and the junction held 8 bases outside the gene matches. Germline CDR1 SGHNT, CDR2 YYREEE (reference sequence). There are 16 residues in the CDR3. CDR3: CASSHGGQGASETQYF. CDR3 sequence (DNA): TGTGCCAGCAGCCATGGGGGACAGGGGGCATCAGAGACCCAGTACTTC. The full variable domain, completed using reference TRBV5-4 and TRBJ2-5, is ETGVTQSPTHLIKTRGQQVTLRCSSQSGHNTVSWYQQALGQGPQFIFQYYREEENGRGNFPPRFSGLQFPNYSSELNVNALELDDSALYLCASSHGGQGASETQYFGPGTRLLVL.

The V call is TRBV18, the J call TRBJ2-7, with D maybe TRBD1 (5 bases). Germline values: CDR1 KGHSH, CDR2 LQKENI. The germline V and J ends were trimmed by 2 bases and 2 bases, with 10 bases remaining between them. The CDR3 covers 14 residues. The CDR3: CASSPRGRTYEQYF. CDR3 DNA sequence: TGTGCCAGCTCACCAAGGGGCAGAACCTACGAGCAGTACTTC.

The chain combines TRBV7-3 with TRBJ1-6; D remains unclear. V lost 5 bases and J lost 3, with 5 bases in between. The CDR3 covers 13 residues. Germline V gene lookup returns CDR1 SGHTA and CDR2 FQGTGA. CDR3 nucleotide sequence: TGTGCCAGCAGCCCGGACTATAATTCACCCCTCCACTTT. Its protein product is CASSPDYNSPLHF.

This rearrangement joins TRBV14 to TRBJ1-6, with D possibly being TRBD1 (5 bases). Germline CDR1 and CDR2: SGHDN and FVKESK. The CDR3 is made up of 16 amino acids. Trimming removed 2 bases at V and 6 bases at J, with 14 bases between. CDR3 coding DNA: TGTGCCAGCAGCCAATGGTTCCCGGGACCTAATTCACCCCTCCACTTT. Amino acid sequence: CASSQWFPGPNSPLHF.

The CDR3, as DNA: TGTGCCAGCAGCACCCTGACTAGCGGGAGATACAATGAGCAGTTCTTC. Amino acid sequence: CASSTLTSGRYNEQFF. J is TRBJ2-1 and V is TRBV5-4; 12 bases line up with TRBD2. The CDR3 extends over 16 amino acids. In germline, CDR1 is SGHNT, CDR2 YYREEE (reference sequence). V trimming: 4 bases; J trimming: 4 bases; junction bases outside the gene matches: 6. Looking up the rest from reference TRBV5-4 and TRBJ2-1 gives the full variable domain: ETGVTQSPTHLIKTRGQQVTLRCSSQSGHNTVSWYQQALGQGPQFIFQYYREEENGRGNFPPRFSGLQFPNYSSELNVNALELDDSALYLCASSTLTSGRYNEQFFGPGTRLTVL.

The CDR3 bases are TGTGCCAGCAGCGGAGGACAGCCCAATCAGCCCCAGCATTTT. Protein product: CASSGGQPNQPQHF. The chain has TRBV9 and TRBJ1-5, with D possibly matching TRBD1 (6 bases). CDR1 is SGDLS and CDR2 is YYNGEE in the germline V gene. This CDR3 spans 14 amino acids. V was pared by 3 bases and J by 3 bases, with 10 bases between. Variable domain in full (rest from reference TRBV9 and TRBJ1-5): DSGVTQTPKHLITATGQRVTLRCSPRSGDLSVYWYQQSLDQGLQFLIQYYNGEERAKGNILERFSAQQFPDLHSELNLSSLELGDSALYFCASSGGQPNQPQHFGDGTRLSIL.

The V gene is TRBV19, the J gene TRBJ1-2; 8 nucleotides match TRBD1. The CDR3 is made up of 12 amino acids. Trimming cost V 5 bases and J 9 bases; bases outside gene matches: 5. Germline-derived CDR1 and CDR2 are LNHDA and SQIVND (reference sequence). As DNA, the CDR3 is TGTGCCAGTAGTCCGGACAGGGTTCGCTACACCTTC. Protein sequence: CASSPDRVRYTF.

The rearrangement uses TRBV19 and TRBJ2-3, with D perhaps TRBD1 (5 bases). This CDR3 is 15 amino acids long. Trimming stripped 6 bases from V and 2 bases from J, with 15 bases between. Germline CDR1 LNHDA, CDR2 SQIVND (reference sequence). This CDR3 is CASSLRQTPTDTQYF. CDR3 nucleotide sequence: TGTGCCAGTAGCCTCCGACAGACCCCCACAGATACGCAGTATTTT.

The V call is TRBV18, the J call TRBJ2-1; the D is unclear. The CDR3 contains 13 residues. Trimming shortened V by 2 bases and J by 4 bases, and 6 bases separated the two germline ends. Germline V CDR1 and CDR2: KGHSH, LQKENI. Written as DNA, the CDR3 is TGTGCCAGCTCACCATTCGGATACAATGAGCAGTTCTTC. Protein sequence: CASSPFGYNEQFF.

This clone was recorded a few times. The chain combines TRBV7-3 with TRBJ1-2; the D gene is possibly TRBD1 (5 bases). The CDR3 runs to 13 residues. V shed 5 bases and J shed 4 bases, with 11 bases lying between them. In germline, CDR1 is SGHTA, CDR2 FQGTGA. Here the CDR3 DNA reads TGTGCCAGCAGCGCTAGAAGGGGCTATGGCTACACCTTC. It specifies CASSARRGYGYTF.

The chain recombines TRBV29-1 with TRBJ1-2; no reliable D call. The V and J ends lost 4 bases and 6 bases respectively, with 15 bases between them. Germline V gene lookup returns CDR1 SQVTM and CDR2 ANQGSEA. There are 13 residues in the CDR3. The CDR3 DNA is TGCAGCGTTGTCCCTCGGCAAGGGCATGGCTACACCTTC. Amino acids: CSVVPRQGHGYTF.